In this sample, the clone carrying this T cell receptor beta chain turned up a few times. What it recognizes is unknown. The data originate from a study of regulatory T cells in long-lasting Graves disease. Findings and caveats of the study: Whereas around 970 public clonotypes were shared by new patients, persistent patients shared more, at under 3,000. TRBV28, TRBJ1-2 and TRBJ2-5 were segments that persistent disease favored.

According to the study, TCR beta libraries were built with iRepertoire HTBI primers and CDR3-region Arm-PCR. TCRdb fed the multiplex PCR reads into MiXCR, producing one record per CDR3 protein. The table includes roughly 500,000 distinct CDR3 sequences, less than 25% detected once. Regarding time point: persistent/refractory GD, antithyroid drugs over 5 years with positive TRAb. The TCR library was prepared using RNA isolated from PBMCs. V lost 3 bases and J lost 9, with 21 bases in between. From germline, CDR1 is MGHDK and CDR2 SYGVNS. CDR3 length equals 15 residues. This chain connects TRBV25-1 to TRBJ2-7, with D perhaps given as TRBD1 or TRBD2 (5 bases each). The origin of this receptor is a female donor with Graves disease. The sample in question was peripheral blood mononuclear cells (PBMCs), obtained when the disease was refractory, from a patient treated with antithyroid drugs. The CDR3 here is CASSEGDGGFTTQYF. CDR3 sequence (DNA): TGTGCCAGCAGTGAGGGGGACGGAGGTTTTACGACGCAGTACTTC.